Shown below are 15 T cell receptor beta chains from a single sample sequenced in a study of shared clonotypes between healthy human individuals. Measured with immunoSEQ multiplex PCR; TCRdb has only the in-frame clones, and not every one. Here the sample spans under 2.5 million clones, roughly 90% being singletons. Specimen: naive CD4+ T cells from PBMCs. Subset described: CD45RA+ positively selected. Receptors originate from a man aged 18 to 30 in good health. Some clones in this sample may be carry-over from other donors' samples.

V and J are TRBV6-5 and TRBJ2-5, with D uncertain. V was shortened by 0 bases and J by 5 bases, with 10 bases between the two germline ends. CDR3 length: 14 amino acids. CDR1 is MNHEY and CDR2 is SVGAGI in the germline V gene. The DNA of the CDR3 is TGTGCCAGCAGTTACTCTTTAACGAGGGAGACCCAGTACTTC. It encodes CASSYSLTRETQYF.

This chain uses TRBV7-2 with TRBJ2-2, with D maybe TRBD2 (7 bases). CDR1 is SGHTA, CDR2 FQGNSA, per germline. Trimming cost V 4 bases and J 6 bases, with 15 bases left between them. The CDR3 is 15 amino acids. CDR3 sequence (DNA): TGTGCCAGCAGCTCAGGGGCTAGCGGCCCCGGGGAGCTGTTTTTT. Translation: CASSSGASGPGELFF.

The V gene is TRBV29-1, the J gene TRBJ2-2; TRBD1 is a possible D gene (7 bases). V gave up 4 bases and J gave up 7 bases, with 13 bases separating them. The CDR3 length is 13 residues. In germline, CDR1 is SQVTM, CDR2 ANQGSEA. This CDR3 is CSVVEGAGGELFF. DNA for the CDR3: TGCAGCGTTGTGGAGGGGGCAGGCGGGGAGCTGTTTTTT.

The CDR3: CSVEDPRTGDSYEQYF. Written as DNA, the CDR3 is TGCAGCGTTGAAGATCCCCGGACAGGGGACTCCTACGAGCAGTACTTC. The chain combines TRBV29-1 with TRBJ2-7, with 9 bases that match TRBD1. The junction had 6 bases not matched to a gene; V was cut back by 0 bases and J by 0 bases. The CDR3 extends over 16 amino acids. From germline, CDR1 is SQVTM and CDR2 ANQGSEA.

The chain combines TRBV6-6 with TRBJ1-5, with 9 bases fitting TRBD1. CDR3 length: 14 residues. V lost 6 bases, J lost 6 bases, and 6 bases stayed unmatched. Germline lookup yields CDR1 MNHNY and CDR2 SVGAGI (reference sequence). In DNA form, the CDR3 reads TGTGCCAGCAGCAGGACAGGGGAACCTCAGCCCCAGCATTTT. Amino acids: CASSRTGEPQPQHF.

V usage is TRBV11-2 and J usage is TRBJ1-2, with unresolved D. CDR1 is SGHAT, CDR2 FQNNGV, per germline. Deletions cut 4 bases from V and 4 bases from J, with 16 bases between. The length of the CDR3 is 15 residues. Here the CDR3 reads CASSSPREGGYGYTF. For the CDR3, the DNA is TGTGCCAGCAGCTCACCCCGGGAGGGAGGCTATGGCTACACCTTC. The complete variable domain, with remaining parts taken from reference TRBV11-2 and TRBJ1-2, reads EAGVAQSPRYKIIEKRQSVAFWCNPISGHATLYWYQQILGQGPKLLIQFQNNGVVDDSQLPKDRFSAERLKGVDSTLKIQPAKLEDSAVYLCASSSPREGGYGYTFGSGTRLTVV.

The gene calls are TRBV4-3 and TRBJ1-1; 8 nucleotides agree with TRBD1. Germline CDR1 is LGHNA and CDR2 is YSLEER. The V segment lost 4 bases and the J segment 5 bases; nucleotides outside the gene matches: 12. The CDR3 contains 16 residues. DNA of the CDR3: TGCGCCAGCAGCCCGAGTTCCCGGACAGGGCGGACTGAAGCTTTCTTT. This encodes CASSPSSRTGRTEAFF.

This clone was seen just once. The CDR3 DNA follows: TGTGCCAGCAGCGCTAGACAGGGGGCAGGAGAGACCCAGTACTTC. Its protein product is CASSARQGAGETQYF. The rearrangement links TRBV9 to TRBJ2-5; 10 nucleotides match TRBD1. This CDR3 has 15 amino acids. V gave up 3 bases and J gave up 4 bases; unmatched junction bases: 6. Germline loops: CDR1 SGDLS, CDR2 YYNGEE.

The gene calls are TRBV9 and TRBJ2-3; 7 positions match TRBD1. From germline, CDR1 is SGDLS and CDR2 YYNGEE. With V trimmed by 0 bases and J by 6 bases, 4 bases remained unmatched. The CDR3 totals 14 residues. Written as DNA, the CDR3 is TGTGCCAGCAGCGTAGAGGGGGCTCGGGATACGCAGTATTTT. It translates to CASSVEGARDTQYF.

This rearrangement joins TRBV27 to TRBJ1-5; a weak D match, TRBD1 (6 bases). Germline assignment: CDR1 MNHEY and CDR2 SMNVEV (reference sequence). V dropped 4 bases and J dropped 7 bases, with 23 bases sitting between them. The CDR3 runs 17 residues. This CDR3 is CASSSGGGGGYGQPQHF. CDR3 nucleotides: TGTGCCAGCAGTTCAGGTGGTGGGGGGGGCTATGGACAGCCCCAGCATTTT.

The rearrangement joins TRBV5-4 to TRBJ1-5; D gene unclear. This CDR3 region has 18 residues. Germline V gives CDR1 SGHNT, CDR2 YYREEE (reference sequence). The V and J ends lost 7 bases and 4 bases respectively, with 27 bases between them. The CDR3 loop is CASRTSPPWTDPNQPQHF. As DNA, the CDR3 is TGTGCCAGCCGGACCTCCCCTCCCTGGACTGATCCTAATCAGCCCCAGCATTTT.

The rearrangement uses TRBV29-1 and TRBJ2-1, with 7 bases aligning to TRBD2. V was pared by 3 bases and J by 5 bases, with 10 bases of the junction left unmatched. This CDR3 region has 15 residues. The germline V gene encodes CDR1 SQVTM and CDR2 ANQGSEA. The CDR3 DNA follows: TGCAGCGTTGAGAATCGGCTAGCGGTTAACAATGAGCAGTTCTTC. This translates into CSVENRLAVNNEQFF.

V usage is TRBV7-8 and J usage is TRBJ2-5; 9 nucleotides match TRBD1. Germline loops: CDR1 SGHVS, CDR2 FQNEAQ. This CDR3 is built from 15 residues. Trimming cost V 4 bases and J 4 bases; bases outside gene matches: 7. The chain's CDR3 is CASSYKRQGGETQYF. CDR3 nucleotide sequence: TGTGCCAGCAGCTACAAACGACAGGGGGGAGAGACCCAGTACTTC.

The chain employs TRBV6-6 and TRBJ1-2; no definite D call. The CDR3 consists of 13 residues. The V and J ends lost 5 bases and 8 bases respectively, with 15 bases between them. Germline loops: CDR1 MNHNY, CDR2 SVGAGI (reference sequence). CDR3 protein: CASSRRTLEGYTF. Here the CDR3 DNA reads TGTGCCAGCAGTCGTCGGACCTTGGAAGGCTACACCTTC.

The chain couples TRBV15 to TRBJ2-1; TRBD1 aligns across 9 bases. J was trimmed by 8 bases and V by 2 bases; bases with no gene match: 10. Per germline, CDR1 LNHNV and CDR2 YYDKDF (reference sequence). The CDR3 loop spans 16 amino acids. The CDR3: CATSRTGQGRVYEQFF. DNA of the CDR3: TGTGCCACCAGCAGAACTGGACAGGGGAGGGTTTATGAGCAGTTCTTC.